What follows is one TCR beta chain and its context. The table came from immunoSEQ multiplex PCR; TCRdb's copy has only in-frame clones and leaves some out. The table has 300,000 to 450,000 clones, around 84% seen once. This record comes from a study of Ad26.COV2.S vaccination and SARS-CoV-2 variants. Study at large: Of the COV1001 trial arms, the Ad26.COV2.S arm included the donor. Doses of Ad26.COV2.S were injected into muscle once or twice, 56 days apart.

Trimming at V came to 0 bases and at J to 5 bases, leaving 2 bases not matched to a gene. This CDR3 region has 15 residues. The germline CDR1 and CDR2 sequences are SGHTS and YDEGEE. Treatment meaning: some 19 received Ad26.COV2.S at low or high dose, single or two shots; a few received placebo; per-sample allocation not given. All samples were drawn on day 63, counting from the first vaccine or placebo injection. It was an adult aged 18-55 years in Boston who was the donor. The sample in question was peripheral blood, obtained in a trial of Ad26.COV2.S vaccine versus placebo. The TCR originated in a person between 18 and 60 years old who received the Ad26.COV2.S COVID-19 vaccine or a placebo. V usage is TRBV5-8 and J usage is TRBJ1-6, with TRBD1 matching 7 bases. The CDR3 loop is CASSLGGQHNSPLHF. As DNA, the CDR3 is TGTGCCAGCAGCTTGGGGGGACAGCATAATTCACCCCTCCACTTT.